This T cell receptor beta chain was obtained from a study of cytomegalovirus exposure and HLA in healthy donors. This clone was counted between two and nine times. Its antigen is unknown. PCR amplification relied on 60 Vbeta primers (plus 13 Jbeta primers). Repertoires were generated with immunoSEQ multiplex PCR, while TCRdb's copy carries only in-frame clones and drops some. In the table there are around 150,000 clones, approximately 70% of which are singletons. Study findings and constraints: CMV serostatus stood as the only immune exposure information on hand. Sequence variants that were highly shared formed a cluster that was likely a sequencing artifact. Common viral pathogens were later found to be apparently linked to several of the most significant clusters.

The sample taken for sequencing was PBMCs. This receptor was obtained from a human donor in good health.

Here the CDR3 reads CASSSLAGGPYNEQFF. The CDR3 DNA sequence: TGTGCCAGCAGCTCCTTAGCGGGAGGCCCGTACAATGAGCAGTTCTTC. V gene TRBV7-2 combines with J gene TRBJ2-1; 10 bases are a match to TRBD2. This CDR3 is built from 16 residues. With V trimmed by 4 bases and J by 4 bases, 7 bases remained unmatched. CDR1 and CDR2 (germline): SGHTA, FQGNSA.